This T cell receptor (beta chain) came from a study of regulatory T cells in long-lasting Graves disease. This clonotype was picked up a small number of times. The antigen remains undetermined. Time point described: persistent/refractory GD, antithyroid drugs over 5 years with positive TRAb. Extracted RNA from PBMCs served as the source of the TCR library. Points from the study as a whole: Favored usage of TRBV28, TRBJ1-2 and TRBJ2-5 was recorded in persistent disease.

Germline V lookup: CDR1 SEHNR, CDR2 FQNEAQ (reference sequence). Trimming pared 3 bases from V and 7 bases from J, leaving 12 bases between. The CDR3 totals 13 residues. Construction of the TCR beta libraries employed iRepertoire HTBI primers in conjunction with Arm-PCR of CDR3 regions. TCRdb re-derived calls from the multiplex PCR reads in MiXCR, one entry per CDR3 protein. Seen here are approximately 500,000 distinct CDR3 sequences, roughly a fifth observed once, and the top ten hold roughly 7.1%. Source: peripheral blood mononuclear cells (PBMCs), taken when the disease was refractory, from a patient treated with antithyroid drugs. The receptor's source is a female donor with Graves disease. The chain couples TRBV7-9 to TRBJ2-5; D is uncertain. The CDR3 nucleotides read TGTGCCAGCAGCTTGGCGGCCACTGGGACCCAGTACTTC. This translates into CASSLAATGTQYF.